This T cell receptor beta chain was observed in a study of blood T cell repertoires in COVID-19. CDR1 and CDR2 (germline): SNHLY, FYNNEI. The CDR3 consists of 12 residues. Germline trimming cut 8 bases from V and 4 bases from J; bases unmatched to any gene: 1. The data were produced by immunoSEQ multiplex PCR, yet TCRdb's version contains in-frame clones alone and is incomplete. The table includes about 320,000 clones, over 75% detected once. What the recovered Cohort 3 donors had was two negative PCRs, clearance, or symptom resolution. The J gene is TRBJ2-7, the V gene TRBV2; 11 bases map to TRBD2. The sample taken for sequencing was PBMCs or T cells enriched from blood (not recorded which). This sequence originates from a young man who had recovered from COVID-19. DNA for the CDR3: TGTGCCAGCGTAGCGGGGGGGTACGAGCAGTACTTC. Translated, it gives CASVAGGYEQYF.